This TCR beta chain was sequenced for a study of shared clonotypes between healthy human individuals. General study findings and limits: The donor pool, a small one, limited the genetic and exposure-history diversity represented.

Remarks on this clone: The target antigen is unknown. Other DNA sequences within the sample encode an identical CDR3.

Researchers ran the assay at a deep level. The assay was immunoSEQ multiplex PCR, and TCRdb's table has in-frame clones only and misses some. In the table there are hundreds of thousands of clones, about 95% of which are singletons. CD45RO negativity and positive selection for CCR7 defined naive CD8 cells, a population that excluded terminally differentiated effector memory CD45RA+ cells. Only Caucasian adults living in Nashville, Tennessee served as donors. The CDR3 is made up of 14 amino acids. V gave up 5 bases and J gave up 0 bases, with 11 bases separating them. The germline CDR1 and CDR2 sequences are MNHEY and SMNVEV (reference sequence).

Sequencing input: naive CD8+ T cells sorted from blood. The genes are TRBV27 and TRBJ2-7; a possible D gene is TRBD2 (5 bases). This TCR was recovered from a woman in her 30s in good health. CDR3 in amino acids: CASSNRGSSYEQYF. CDR3 bases: TGTGCCAGCAGTAACCGGGGTAGCTCCTACGAGCAGTACTTC.